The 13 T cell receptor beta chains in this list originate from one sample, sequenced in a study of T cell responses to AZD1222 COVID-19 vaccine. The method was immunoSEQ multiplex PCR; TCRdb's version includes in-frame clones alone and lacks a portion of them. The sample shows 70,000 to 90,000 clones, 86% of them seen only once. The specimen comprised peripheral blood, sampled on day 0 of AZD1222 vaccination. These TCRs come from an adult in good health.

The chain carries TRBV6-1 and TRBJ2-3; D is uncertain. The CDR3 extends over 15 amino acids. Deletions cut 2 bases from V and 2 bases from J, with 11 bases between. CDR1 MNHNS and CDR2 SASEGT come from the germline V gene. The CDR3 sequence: CASSESLVYTDTQYF. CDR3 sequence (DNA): TGTGCCAGCAGTGAATCTCTCGTATACACAGATACGCAGTATTTT.

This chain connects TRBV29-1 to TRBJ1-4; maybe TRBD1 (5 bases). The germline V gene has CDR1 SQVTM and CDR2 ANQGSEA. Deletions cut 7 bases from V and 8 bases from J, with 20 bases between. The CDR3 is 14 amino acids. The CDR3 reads CSAGDTGTVEKLFF. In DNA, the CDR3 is TGCAGCGCGGGGGATACGGGGACGGTGGAAAAACTGTTTTTT.

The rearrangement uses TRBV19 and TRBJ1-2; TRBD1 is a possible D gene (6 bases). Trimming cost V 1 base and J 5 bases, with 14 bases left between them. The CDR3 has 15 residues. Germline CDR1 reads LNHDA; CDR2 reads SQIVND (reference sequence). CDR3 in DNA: TGTGCCAGTAGTATAGGCCCGGGGGCTGGATATGGCTACACCTTC. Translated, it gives CASSIGPGAGYGYTF.

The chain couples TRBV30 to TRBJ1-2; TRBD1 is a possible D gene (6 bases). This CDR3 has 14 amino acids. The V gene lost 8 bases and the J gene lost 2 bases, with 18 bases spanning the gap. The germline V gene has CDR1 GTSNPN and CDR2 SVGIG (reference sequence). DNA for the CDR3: TGTGCCGGACGCCAGCCTGGACAGAACTATGGCTACACCTTC. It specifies CAGRQPGQNYGYTF.

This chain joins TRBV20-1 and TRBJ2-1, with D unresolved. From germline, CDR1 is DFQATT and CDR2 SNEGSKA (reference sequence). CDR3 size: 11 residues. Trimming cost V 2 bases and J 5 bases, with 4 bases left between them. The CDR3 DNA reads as TGCAGTGCTAGAATAGACAATGAGCAGTTCTTC. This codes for CSARIDNEQFF.

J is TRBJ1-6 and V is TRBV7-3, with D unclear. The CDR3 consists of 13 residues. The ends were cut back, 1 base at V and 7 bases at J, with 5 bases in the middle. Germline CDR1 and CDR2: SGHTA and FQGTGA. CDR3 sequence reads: CASSLNRNSPLHF. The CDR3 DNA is TGTGCCAGCAGCTTAAACAGAAATTCACCCCTCCACTTT.

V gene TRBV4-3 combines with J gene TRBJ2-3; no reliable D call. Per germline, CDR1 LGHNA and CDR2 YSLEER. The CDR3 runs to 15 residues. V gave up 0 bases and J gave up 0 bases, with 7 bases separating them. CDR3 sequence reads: CASSQEGYSTDTQYF. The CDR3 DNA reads TGCGCCAGCAGCCAAGAAGGGTATAGCACAGATACGCAGTATTTT.

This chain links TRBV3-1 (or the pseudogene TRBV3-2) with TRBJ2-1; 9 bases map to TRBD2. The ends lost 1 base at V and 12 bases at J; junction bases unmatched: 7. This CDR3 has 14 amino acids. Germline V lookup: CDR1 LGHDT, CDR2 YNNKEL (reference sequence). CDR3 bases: TGTGCCAGCAGCCAAGGACGCGGGGGGGCCCGGCAGTTCTTC. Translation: CASSQGRGGARQFF.

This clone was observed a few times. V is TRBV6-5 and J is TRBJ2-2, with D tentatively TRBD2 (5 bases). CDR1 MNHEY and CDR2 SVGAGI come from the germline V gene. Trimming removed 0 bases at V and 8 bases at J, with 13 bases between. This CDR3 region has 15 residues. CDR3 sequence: CASSYSSGGDGELFF. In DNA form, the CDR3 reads TGTGCCAGCAGTTACTCAAGTGGAGGCGATGGGGAGCTGTTTTTT.

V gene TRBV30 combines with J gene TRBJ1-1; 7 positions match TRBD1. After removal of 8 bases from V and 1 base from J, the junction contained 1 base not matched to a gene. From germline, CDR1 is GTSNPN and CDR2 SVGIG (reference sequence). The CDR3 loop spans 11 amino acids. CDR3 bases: TGTGCCGGACAGGAGAACACTGAAGCTTTCTTT. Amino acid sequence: CAGQENTEAFF.

CDR3 in DNA: TGTGCCATCAGTGAGTCAGATACCTACGAGCAGTACTTC. The encoded protein is CAISESDTYEQYF. The gene calls are TRBV10-3 and TRBJ2-7; D remains unclear. Germline CDR1 is ENHRY and CDR2 is SYGVKD. V lost 0 bases to trimming and J lost 2 bases, with 5 bases between them. CDR3 length: 13 amino acids.

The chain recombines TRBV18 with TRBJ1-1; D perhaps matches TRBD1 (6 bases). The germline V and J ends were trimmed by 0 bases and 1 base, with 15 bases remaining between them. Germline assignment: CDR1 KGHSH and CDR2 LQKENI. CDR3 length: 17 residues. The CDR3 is CASSPPNPGHANTEAFF. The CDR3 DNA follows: TGTGCCAGCTCACCACCAAACCCGGGACACGCGAACACTGAAGCTTTCTTT.

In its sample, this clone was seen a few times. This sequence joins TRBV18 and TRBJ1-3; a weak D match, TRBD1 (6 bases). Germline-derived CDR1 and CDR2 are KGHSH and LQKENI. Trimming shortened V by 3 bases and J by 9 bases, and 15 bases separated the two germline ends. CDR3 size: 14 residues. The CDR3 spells CASSPTRGGGTIYF. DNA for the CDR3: TGTGCCAGCTCACCGACGCGGGGGGGCGGCACCATATATTTT.